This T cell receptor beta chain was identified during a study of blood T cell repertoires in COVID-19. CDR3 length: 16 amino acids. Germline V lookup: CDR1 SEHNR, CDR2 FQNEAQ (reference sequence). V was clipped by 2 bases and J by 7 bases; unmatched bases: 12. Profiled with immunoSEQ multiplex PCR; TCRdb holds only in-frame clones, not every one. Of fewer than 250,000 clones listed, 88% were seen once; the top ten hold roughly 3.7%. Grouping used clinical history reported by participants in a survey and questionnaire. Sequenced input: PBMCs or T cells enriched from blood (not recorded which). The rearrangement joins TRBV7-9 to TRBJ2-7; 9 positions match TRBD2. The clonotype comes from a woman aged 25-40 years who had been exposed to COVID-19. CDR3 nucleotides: TGTGCCAGCAGCTTAAGGCGGGAGGGCCGGGTACGGGAGCAGTACTTC. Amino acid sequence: CASSLRREGRVREQYF.